This T cell receptor (beta chain) was recorded in a study of CD8 T cells in Susac syndrome (dated by TCRdb to the late 2010s). For context, the study as a whole: The study used repertoire sequencing to test whether antigen drove CD8+ T cell activation and differentiation in Susac syndrome. General study outcomes and caveats: The study acknowledged that relatively few individuals were included in the TCR sequencing and HLA analysis.

High-throughput TCR beta sequencing profiled peripheral blood CD8+ and CD4+ T cells from healthy donors, Susac syndrome patients and multiple sclerosis patients. Healthy donors were age- and sex-matched controls. Bulk CD8+ and CD4+ T cells were purified magnetically by negative isolation, whereas CD8+ TEMRA cells were enriched by FACS. Blood was drawn into EDTA tubes, processed within 24 hours, and PBMCs were isolated by density gradient centrifugation. PBMCs intended for TCR sequencing were cryopreserved in liquid nitrogen and thawed later in a water bath at 37 degrees C. A purity of at least 90% was achieved for sorted or isolated CD4+, CD8+ and CD8+ TEMRA cells. Trimmed from V: 3 bases; trimmed from J: 3 bases; junction bases lacking a gene match: 0. Including the terminal cysteine and phenylalanine, the CDR3 comprises 14 residues. Only the CDR3 part of the read is kept: 42 bases, read in frame from the first base. CDR1 and CDR2 were assigned from the germline V gene as SGHVS and FQNEAQ.

RNA was extracted using the RNeasy kit, and about 0.5 to 1 microgram was reverse transcribed with random hexamers. The immunoSEQ multiplex PCR assay, which covers 54 Vbeta and 13 Jbeta segments, was used to amplify TCR beta CDR3 regions. To correct PCR amplification bias, a synthetic template baseline was used for both primer optimization and computational correction. Processing in the source paper ran as follows. Only productive sequences were kept, with reads annotated to V, D and J genes according to IMGT and analyzed in immunoSEQ Analyzer. To calculate clonality, Shannon entropy was normalized by log2 of the number of productive unique sequences and then subtracted from one. Public and private clones were assessed among the 100 most prevalent clones of each patient and control. A clone was defined as Susac-specific if it was absent from the healthy and MS cohorts, from 1052 published viral clones and from other ImmuneACCESS disease sequences. TCRdb itself trimmed the public reads at Q25 with fastp, ran MiXCR and retained productive beta chains. Each CDR3 protein appears once, grouped with its most common genes and DNA. None of the V and J calls come from the authors' own analysis; TCRdb made them. This sample comprises 150,000 or so distinct CDR3 sequences, around 92% of them detected only once. The ten largest clones add up to about 0.073% of the sample.

Turning to this clonotype: Its cognate antigen has yet to be identified. Per-base qualities were not stored, and no clone one base away is much larger.

The sequenced material came from CD4+ T cells from PBMCs. This receptor was taken from a human donor in good health. The chain links TRBV7-8 with TRBJ2-3; 10 bases in the junction line up with TRBD1. The sequenced DNA: TGTGCCAGCAGCTTGGACAGGGGGACAGATACGCAGTATTTT. It is translated as CASSLDRGTDTQYF.